The 21 T cell receptor beta chains in this list originate from one sample, sequenced in a study of blood T cell repertoires in COVID-19. TCRdb's copy holds only in-frame clones and misses some; the assay was immunoSEQ multiplex PCR. The repertoire has 200,000 to 250,000 clones, approximately 77% of them found once; the top ten carry 3% to 4%. What was sequenced was peripheral blood. The receptors were sampled from a woman aged 80 or older with acute or convalescent COVID-19.

The chain couples TRBV6-1 to TRBJ1-5; D gene ambiguous. Deletions cut 3 bases from V and 3 bases from J, with 9 bases between. The CDR3 totals 14 residues. Germline CDR1 reads MNHNS; CDR2 reads SASEGT. CDR3 nucleotides: TGTGCCAGCAGTGACAGGATTTTCAATCAGCCCCAGCATTTT. It yields the protein CASSDRIFNQPQHF.

V gene TRBV6-5 combines with J gene TRBJ2-7; 8 bases match TRBD1. CDR3 size: 15 residues. V was clipped by 8 bases and J by 3 bases; unmatched bases: 12. Germline V CDR1 and CDR2: MNHEY, SVGAGI. CDR3 region: CASSRKTGAHYEQYF. The CDR3 DNA is TGTGCCAGCTCGCGAAAGACAGGGGCCCACTACGAGCAGTACTTC.

The V and J genes are TRBV7-6 and TRBJ1-3; possible D gene TRBD1, 5 bases. The germline V gene encodes CDR1 SGHVS and CDR2 FNYEAQ. The germline V and J ends were trimmed by 1 base and 1 base, with 5 bases remaining between them. This CDR3 is 14 amino acids long. CDR3: CASSLEGSGNTIYF. CDR3 in DNA: TGTGCCAGCAGCTTAGAGGGGTCTGGAAACACCATATATTTT.

Comments on this clone: This sample includes further DNA sequences coding for the same CDR3. V is TRBV6-1 and J is TRBJ1-6; 9 positions agree with TRBD1. CDR3 length equals 16 residues. Germline V gives CDR1 MNHNS, CDR2 SASEGT. V lost 0 bases to trimming and J lost 6 bases; unmatched junction nucleotides: 3. Written as DNA, the CDR3 is TGTGCCAGCAGTGAAGCGCAGGGACAGGGTAATTCACCCCTCCACTTT. It codes for CASSEAQGQGNSPLHF.

V is TRBV6-5 and J is TRBJ1-1; 7 nucleotides line up with TRBD1. Germline assignment: CDR1 MNHEY and CDR2 SVGAGI. CDR3 length: 14 residues. The junction had 10 bases not matched to a gene; V was cut back by 7 bases and J by 5 bases. The CDR3 nucleotides are TGTGCCAGCAAGGGACAGCTTGTGACTACTGAAGCTTTCTTT. Its translation is CASKGQLVTTEAFF.

There are a few counts of this clone. V is TRBV5-8 and J is TRBJ1-6, with TRBD1 matching 9 bases. Germline-derived CDR1 and CDR2 are SGHTS and YDEGEE. V was clipped by 2 bases and J by 6 bases; unmatched bases: 6. This CDR3 is 16 amino acids long. The DNA of the CDR3 is TGTGCCAGCAGCTTCCCCGGACAGGGGTTTAATTCACCCCTCCACTTT. It codes for CASSFPGQGFNSPLHF.

CDR3 DNA sequence: TGTGCCAGCAGCCGAGGCCAGGGTATCGGGGAGCTGTTTTTT. The encoded protein is CASSRGQGIGELFF. The chain has TRBV7-3 and TRBJ2-2; D is perhaps TRBD1 (5 bases). Germline V gene lookup returns CDR1 SGHTA and CDR2 FQGTGA. V was shortened by 5 bases and J by 7 bases, with 14 bases between the two germline ends. The CDR3 totals 14 residues. The variable domain in full, with the rest retrieved from reference TRBV7-3 and TRBJ2-2, is GAGVSQTPSNKVTEKGKYVELRCDPISGHTALYWYRQSLGQGPEFLIYFQGTGAADDSGLPNDRFFAVRPEGSVSTLKIQRTERGDSAVYLCASSRGQGIGELFFGEGSRLTVL.

This rearrangement joins TRBV19 to TRBJ1-1; a weak D match, TRBD1 (6 bases). CDR1 and CDR2 from the germline V gene are LNHDA and SQIVND (reference sequence). CDR3 length: 16 residues. With 1 base removed from V and 5 bases from J, the gap between germline ends came to 17 bases. In nucleotides, the CDR3 is TGTGCCAGTAGTATAGGAGGTGAGAGGGGGGGTACTGAAGCTTTCTTT. It encodes CASSIGGERGGTEAFF.

The rearrangement uses TRBV30 and TRBJ2-7, with a tentative D call TRBD2 (5 bases). V shed 0 bases and J shed 1 base, with 16 bases lying between them. This CDR3 is 16 amino acids long. Germline V CDR1 and CDR2: GTSNPN, SVGIG (reference sequence). The CDR3 DNA follows: TGTGCCTGGAGTGTAGCGGCGGGCGTGGTGTCCTACGAGCAGTACTTC. Its translation is CAWSVAAGVVSYEQYF.

The gene calls are TRBV24-1 and TRBJ1-2, with TRBD1 identical over 7 bases. Losses at the gene ends were 7 bases for V and 6 bases for J; bases not matched to a gene: 4. CDR3 length: 12 residues. Germline CDR1 reads KGHDR; CDR2 reads SFDVKD. The CDR3 DNA sequence: TGTGCCACCAGCGTACAGGGGCATGGCTACACCTTC. It specifies CATSVQGHGYTF.

The chain is built from TRBV9 and TRBJ2-7; TRBD2 matches at 7 bases. Germline CDR1 reads SGDLS; CDR2 reads YYNGEE. The CDR3 is made up of 15 amino acids. The V and J ends lost 1 base and 1 base, in that order; junction bases with no gene match: 5. CDR3 residues: CASSVHWGGSYEQYF. Here the CDR3 DNA reads TGTGCCAGCAGCGTACATTGGGGGGGATCCTACGAGCAGTACTTC.

This chain connects TRBV7-2 to TRBJ2-1; D possibly corresponds to TRBD1 (6 bases). Trimming left V 7 bases short and J 0 bases short, with 13 bases between. CDR1 and CDR2 from the germline V gene are SGHTA and FQGNSA. The CDR3 loop spans 15 amino acids. DNA of the CDR3: TGTGCCAGCACCGTCCAAGGGGGCTCCTACAATGAGCAGTTCTTC. Translated: CASTVQGGSYNEQFF. The full variable domain, its missing parts supplied by reference TRBV7-2 and TRBJ2-1, is GAGVSQSPSNKVTEKGKDVELRCDPISGHTALYWYRQSLGQGLEFLIYFQGNSAPDKSGLPSDRFSAERTGGSVSTLTIQRTQQEDSAVYLCASTVQGGSYNEQFFGPGTRLTVL.

This chain links TRBV3-1 (or the pseudogene TRBV3-2) with TRBJ1-1, with TRBD1 matching 7 bases. The CDR3 covers 14 residues. CDR1 is LGHDT and CDR2 is YNNKEL in the germline V gene (reference sequence). Unmatched junction bases numbered 3, after V lost 4 bases and J lost 1 base. CDR3 sequence reads: CASSPHRGNTEAFF. CDR3 in DNA: TGTGCCAGCAGCCCCCACAGGGGGAACACTGAAGCTTTCTTT.

The chain links TRBV6-1 to TRBJ1-1; tentative D call: TRBD1 (6 bases). Trimming pared 2 bases from V and 0 bases from J, leaving 22 bases between. CDR3 size: 19 residues. Germline CDR1 MNHNS, CDR2 SASEGT. The CDR3 sequence is CASSEFSVFGQGLNTEAFF. CDR3 coding DNA: TGTGCCAGCAGTGAATTTTCTGTCTTCGGTCAGGGGTTGAACACTGAAGCTTTCTTT.

This chain connects TRBV10-3 to TRBJ2-1, with 9 nucleotides matching TRBD1. The CDR3 has 14 amino acids. The ends lost 11 bases at V and 3 bases at J; junction bases unmatched: 8. Germline V gene sequence: CDR1 ENHRY, CDR2 SYGVKD. The DNA for the CDR3 is TGTGCCGTAACGCCGGGACAGGGCTACAATGAGCAGTTCTTC. This translates into CAVTPGQGYNEQFF.

This chain joins TRBV2 and TRBJ1-1; the match to TRBD1 covers 7 bases. The CDR3 has 14 residues. Germline loops: CDR1 SNHLY, CDR2 FYNNEI. The trim removed 2 bases at V and 5 bases at J, leaving 5 bases unmatched. The CDR3 region has the DNA TGTGCCAGCAGTGAACAGGGGGAGAGAACTGAAGCTTTCTTT. This codes for CASSEQGERTEAFF. Based on the CDR3 plus reference TRBV2 and TRBJ1-1, the full variable domain is EPEVTQTPSHQVTQMGQEVILRCVPISNHLYFYWYRQILGQKVEFLVSFYNNEISEKSEIFDDQFSVERPDGSNFTLKIRSTKLEDSAMYFCASSEQGERTEAFFGQGTRLTVV.

This clone was seen once. The chain uses TRBV19 and TRBJ2-7; 7 bases fit TRBD1. The CDR3 loop spans 15 amino acids. CDR1 is LNHDA, CDR2 SQIVND, per germline (reference sequence). The V and J ends lost 8 bases and 2 bases, in that order; junction bases with no gene match: 12. The DNA for the CDR3 is TGTGCCAGTCGAACACAGGGGAAGGGGACCTACGAGCAGTACTTC. Translating it yields CASRTQGKGTYEQYF.

This sequence joins TRBV12-5 and TRBJ1-1, with TRBD1 as a possible D gene (5 bases). V was clipped by 0 bases and J by 6 bases, with 14 bases between them. Germline V CDR1 and CDR2: LGHNT, FRNRAP. The CDR3 is made up of 15 amino acids. The CDR3 here is CASGLVIWGVPEAFF. The CDR3 region has the DNA TGTGCTAGTGGTTTGGTAATTTGGGGGGTCCCTGAAGCTTTCTTT.

This clone was seen more than once but under ten times. This sample also contains other DNA sequences that code for the same CDR3. The chain is built from TRBV19 and TRBJ1-2, with 7 bases that match TRBD1. The CDR3 runs 13 residues. After removal of 4 bases from V and 8 bases from J, the junction contained 7 bases not matched to a gene. Looked up from germline, CDR1 is LNHDA and CDR2 is SQIVND (reference sequence). This CDR3 reads CASSTGQLGGYTF. The CDR3 region has the DNA TGTGCCAGTAGTACGGGACAGCTGGGAGGCTACACCTTC.

This rearrangement joins TRBV6-6 to TRBJ1-3; weak D call: TRBD1 (5 bases). Trimming left V 4 bases short and J 0 bases short, with 10 bases between. Germline V gives CDR1 MNHNY, CDR2 SVGAGI (reference sequence). There are 15 residues in the CDR3. The CDR3 protein is CASSFDSYSGNTIYF. The CDR3 DNA sequence: TGTGCCAGCAGTTTCGACAGTTACTCTGGAAACACCATATATTTT.

Here the CDR3 reads CASSPWGGASQETQYF. CDR3 sequence (DNA): TGTGCCAGCAGCCCGTGGGGCGGGGCTTCCCAAGAGACCCAGTACTTC. The chain is built from TRBV7-2 and TRBJ2-5; possible D gene TRBD2, 6 bases. V dropped 5 bases and J dropped 1 base, with 17 bases sitting between them. The germline gives CDR1 SGHTA, CDR2 FQGNSA. There are 16 residues in the CDR3.